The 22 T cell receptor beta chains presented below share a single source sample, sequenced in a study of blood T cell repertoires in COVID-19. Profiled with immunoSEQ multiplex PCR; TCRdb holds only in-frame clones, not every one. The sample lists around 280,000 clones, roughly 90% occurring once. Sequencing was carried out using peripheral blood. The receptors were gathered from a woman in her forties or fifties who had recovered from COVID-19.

The CDR3 nucleotides are TGTGCCAGCAGCGTAGGGGCGGGGAAGGAGACCCAGTACTTC. This translates into CASSVGAGKETQYF. The chain combines TRBV9 with TRBJ2-5, with TRBD2 as a possible D gene (6 bases). There are 14 residues in the CDR3. Germline CDR1 reads SGDLS; CDR2 reads YYNGEE. Trimming cost V 0 bases and J 5 bases, with 11 bases left between them.

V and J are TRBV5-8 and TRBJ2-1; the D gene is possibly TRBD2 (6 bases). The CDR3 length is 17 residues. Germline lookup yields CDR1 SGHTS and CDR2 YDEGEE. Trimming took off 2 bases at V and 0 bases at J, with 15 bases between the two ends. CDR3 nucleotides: TGTGCCAGCAGCTTACTCGTCTGGGAGGACTCCTACAATGAGCAGTTCTTC. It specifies CASSLLVWEDSYNEQFF.

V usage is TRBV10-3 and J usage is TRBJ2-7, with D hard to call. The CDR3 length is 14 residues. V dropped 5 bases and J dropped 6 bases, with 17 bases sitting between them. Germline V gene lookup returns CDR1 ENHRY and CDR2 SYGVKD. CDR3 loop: CAISPPGGFREQYF. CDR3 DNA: TGTGCCATCAGTCCCCCGGGTGGTTTCCGCGAGCAGTACTTC.

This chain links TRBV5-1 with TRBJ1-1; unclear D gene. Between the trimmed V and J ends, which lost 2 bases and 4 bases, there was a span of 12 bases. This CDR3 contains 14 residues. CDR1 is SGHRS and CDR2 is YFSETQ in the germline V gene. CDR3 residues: CASSFRHGGTEAFF. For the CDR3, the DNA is TGCGCCAGCAGCTTTCGGCATGGAGGCACTGAAGCTTTCTTT.

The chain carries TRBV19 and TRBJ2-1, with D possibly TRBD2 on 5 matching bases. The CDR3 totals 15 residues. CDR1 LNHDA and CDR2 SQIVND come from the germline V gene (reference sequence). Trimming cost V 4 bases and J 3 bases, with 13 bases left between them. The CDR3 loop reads CASSRLAVNYNEQFF. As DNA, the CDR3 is TGTGCCAGTAGTAGGCTAGCCGTGAACTACAATGAGCAGTTCTTC.

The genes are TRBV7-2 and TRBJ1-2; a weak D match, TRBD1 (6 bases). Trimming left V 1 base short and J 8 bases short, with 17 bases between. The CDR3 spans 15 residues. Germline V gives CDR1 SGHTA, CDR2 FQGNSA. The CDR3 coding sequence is TGTGCCAGCAGCTTAGGAGGCGGTTTACAGGGCGGCTACACCTTC. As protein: CASSLGGGLQGGYTF.

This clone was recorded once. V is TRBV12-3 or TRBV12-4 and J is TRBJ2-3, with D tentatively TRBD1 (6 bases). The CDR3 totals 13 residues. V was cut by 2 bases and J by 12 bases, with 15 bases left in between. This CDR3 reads CASSLSGDVRQYF. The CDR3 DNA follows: TGTGCCAGCAGTTTATCAGGGGACGTTCGTCAGTATTTT.

The CDR3 DNA sequence: TGCGCCAGCAGCCAAGATTGGACAGGGTTGGGAGATACGCAGTATTTT. It codes for CASSQDWTGLGDTQYF. The rearrangement links TRBV4-3 to TRBJ2-3, with TRBD1 matching over 8 bases. With V trimmed by 0 bases and J by 5 bases, 7 bases remained unmatched. In germline, CDR1 is LGHNA, CDR2 YSLEER. The CDR3 is 16 amino acids.

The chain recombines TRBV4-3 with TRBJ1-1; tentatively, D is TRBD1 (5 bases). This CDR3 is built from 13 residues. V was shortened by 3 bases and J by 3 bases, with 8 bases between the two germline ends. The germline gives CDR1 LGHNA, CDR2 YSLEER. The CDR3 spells CASSQQGDTEAFF. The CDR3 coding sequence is TGCGCCAGCAGCCAGCAGGGCGACACTGAAGCTTTCTTT.

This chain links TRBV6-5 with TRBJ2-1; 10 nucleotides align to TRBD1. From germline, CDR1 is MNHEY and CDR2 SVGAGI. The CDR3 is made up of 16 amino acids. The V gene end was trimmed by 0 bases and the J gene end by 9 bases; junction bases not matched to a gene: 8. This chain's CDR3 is CASSYSSTGGEGEQFF. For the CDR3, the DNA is TGTGCCAGCAGTTACTCGTCGACAGGGGGCGAGGGTGAGCAGTTCTTC.

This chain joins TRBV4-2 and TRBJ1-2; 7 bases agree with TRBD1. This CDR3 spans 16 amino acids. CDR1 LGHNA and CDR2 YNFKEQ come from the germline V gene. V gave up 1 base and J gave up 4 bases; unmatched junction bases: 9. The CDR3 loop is CASSQGRGTARYGYTF. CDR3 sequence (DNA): TGTGCCAGCAGCCAAGGACGCGGGACAGCTCGCTATGGCTACACCTTC.

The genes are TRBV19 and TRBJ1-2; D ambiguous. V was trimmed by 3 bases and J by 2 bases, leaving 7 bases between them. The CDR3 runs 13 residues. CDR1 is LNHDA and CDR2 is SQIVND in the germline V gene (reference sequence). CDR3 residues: CASSMGENYGYTF. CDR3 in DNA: TGTGCCAGTAGTATGGGCGAGAACTATGGCTACACCTTC. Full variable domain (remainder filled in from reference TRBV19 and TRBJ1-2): DGGITQSPKYLFRKEGQNVTLSCEQNLNHDAMYWYRQDPGQGLRLIYYSQIVNDFQKGDIAEGYSVSREKKESFPLTVTSAQKNPTAFYLCASSMGENYGYTFGSGTRLTVV.

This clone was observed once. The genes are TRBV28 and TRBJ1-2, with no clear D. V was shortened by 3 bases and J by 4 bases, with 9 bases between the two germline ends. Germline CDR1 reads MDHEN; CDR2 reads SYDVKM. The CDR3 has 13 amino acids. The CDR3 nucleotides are TGTGCCAGCAGTTTTGCAGGTATCTATGGCTACACCTTC. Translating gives CASSFAGIYGYTF.

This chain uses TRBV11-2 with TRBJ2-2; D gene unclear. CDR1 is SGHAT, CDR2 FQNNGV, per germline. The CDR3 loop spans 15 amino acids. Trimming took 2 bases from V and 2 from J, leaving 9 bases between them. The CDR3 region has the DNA TGTGCCAGCAGCTTATCCTTCTTAAACACCGGGGAGCTGTTTTTT. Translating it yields CASSLSFLNTGELFF. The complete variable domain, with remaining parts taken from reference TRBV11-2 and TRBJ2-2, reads EAGVAQSPRYKIIEKRQSVAFWCNPISGHATLYWYQQILGQGPKLLIQFQNNGVVDDSQLPKDRFSAERLKGVDSTLKIQPAKLEDSAVYLCASSLSFLNTGELFFGEGSRLTVL.

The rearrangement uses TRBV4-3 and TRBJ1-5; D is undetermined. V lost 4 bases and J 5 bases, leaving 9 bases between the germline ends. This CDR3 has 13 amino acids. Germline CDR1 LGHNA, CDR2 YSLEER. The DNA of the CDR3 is TGCGCCAGCAGCCCCTGGGCTGATCAGCCCCAGCATTTT. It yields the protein CASSPWADQPQHF.

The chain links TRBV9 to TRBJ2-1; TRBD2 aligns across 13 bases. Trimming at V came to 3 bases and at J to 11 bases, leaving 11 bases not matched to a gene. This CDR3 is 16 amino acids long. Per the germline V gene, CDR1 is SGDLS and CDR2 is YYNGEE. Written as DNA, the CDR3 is TGTGCCAGCAGCGCCTCGTCCGGGACTAGCGGGATGAAGCAGTTCTTC. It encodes CASSASSGTSGMKQFF.

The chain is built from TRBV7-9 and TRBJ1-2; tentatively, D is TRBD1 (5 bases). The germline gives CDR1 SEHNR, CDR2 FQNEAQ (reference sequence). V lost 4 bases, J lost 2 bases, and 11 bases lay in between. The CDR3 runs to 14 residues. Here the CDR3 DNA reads TGTGCCAGCAGCTATAGTGCAGGGAACTATGGCTACACCTTC. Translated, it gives CASSYSAGNYGYTF.

In nucleotides, the CDR3 is TGCGCCAGCAGCTTGGCCGTGGGGACTAGCGGGACACAGTACTTC. Its protein product is CASSLAVGTSGTQYF. The chain links TRBV5-1 to TRBJ2-7, with 13 positions matching TRBD2. The CDR3 length is 15 residues. Germline values: CDR1 SGHRS, CDR2 YFSETQ. V lost 0 bases to trimming and J lost 10 bases; unmatched junction nucleotides: 7.

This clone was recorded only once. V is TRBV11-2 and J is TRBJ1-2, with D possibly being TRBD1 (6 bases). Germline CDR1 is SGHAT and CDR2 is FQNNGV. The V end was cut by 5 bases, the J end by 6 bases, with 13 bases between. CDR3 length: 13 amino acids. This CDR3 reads CASSPRQVNGYTF. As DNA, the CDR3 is TGTGCCAGCAGCCCGAGACAGGTTAATGGCTACACCTTC.

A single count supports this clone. This chain's CDR3 is CASSQDPGRQPQHF. The DNA of the CDR3 is TGCGCCAGCAGCCAAGATCCGGGGAGACAGCCCCAGCATTTT. The chain links TRBV4-1 to TRBJ1-5; D is unresolved. The CDR3 is 14 amino acids. V lost 0 bases and J 7 bases, leaving 10 bases between the germline ends. Germline values: CDR1 MGHRA, CDR2 YSYEKL.

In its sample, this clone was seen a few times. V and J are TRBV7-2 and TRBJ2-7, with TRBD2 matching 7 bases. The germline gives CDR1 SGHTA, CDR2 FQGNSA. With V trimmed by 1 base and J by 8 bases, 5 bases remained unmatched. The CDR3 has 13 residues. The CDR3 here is CASSLEGLSQQYF. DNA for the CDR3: TGTGCCAGCAGCTTAGAGGGACTATCGCAGCAGTACTTC. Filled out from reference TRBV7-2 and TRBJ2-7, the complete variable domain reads GAGVSQSPSNKVTEKGKDVELRCDPISGHTALYWYRQSLGQGLEFLIYFQGNSAPDKSGLPSDRFSAERTGGSVSTLTIQRTQQEDSAVYLCASSLEGLSQQYFGPGTRLTVT.

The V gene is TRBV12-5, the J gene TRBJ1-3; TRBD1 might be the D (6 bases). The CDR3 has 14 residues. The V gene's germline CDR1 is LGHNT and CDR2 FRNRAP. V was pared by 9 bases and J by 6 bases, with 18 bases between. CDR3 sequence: CASQNRQEANTIYF. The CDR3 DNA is TGTGCTAGCCAAAATAGACAGGAAGCAAACACCATATATTTT.